This record concerns one TCR beta chain sequence. The data stem from a study of control samples from healthy donors and cancer patients. Assay: immunoSEQ multiplex PCR; the TCRdb copy retains only in-frame clones and omits some. The sample gives 390,000 or so clones, about 93% of which show up once; 6% to 7% is in the top ten. The material sequenced was PBMCs. This receptor was obtained from a middle-aged man with head and neck cancer.

CDR3: CASSLARDSSYEQYF. The CDR3 nucleotides read TGTGCCAGCAGCTTAGCGCGGGACAGCTCCTACGAGCAGTACTTC. The genes are TRBV7-9 and TRBJ2-7, with D perhaps TRBD1 (7 bases). The CDR3 loop spans 15 amino acids. Germline-derived CDR1 and CDR2 are SEHNR and FQNEAQ (reference sequence). V gave up 0 bases and J gave up 0 bases, with 9 bases separating them.